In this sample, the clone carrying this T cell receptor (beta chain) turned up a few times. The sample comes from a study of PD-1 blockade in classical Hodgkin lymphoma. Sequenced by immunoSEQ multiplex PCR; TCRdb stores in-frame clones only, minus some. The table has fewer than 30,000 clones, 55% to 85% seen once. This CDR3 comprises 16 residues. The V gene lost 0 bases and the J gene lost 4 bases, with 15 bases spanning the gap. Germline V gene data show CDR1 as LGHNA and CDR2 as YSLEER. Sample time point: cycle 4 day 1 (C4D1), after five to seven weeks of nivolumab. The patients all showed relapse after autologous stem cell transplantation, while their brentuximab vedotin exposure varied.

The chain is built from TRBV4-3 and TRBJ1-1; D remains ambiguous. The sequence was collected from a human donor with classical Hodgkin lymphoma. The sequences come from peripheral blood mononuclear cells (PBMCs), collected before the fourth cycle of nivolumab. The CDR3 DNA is TGCGCCAGCAGCCAAGATGTTGGAGCCTGGGGCACTGAAGCTTTCTTT. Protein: CASSQDVGAWGTEAFF.